This TCR beta chain was documented in a study of T cells in women clearing cervical HPV infection. Study observations and caveats: Cases carried less TRBV6-7 than controls: about 0.1% versus 0.15%.

Comments on this clone: Its antigen is undetermined. The read falls 3 residues short of the CDR3 end, and the missing part is taken from the germline J gene.

There are 13 residues in the CDR3. The V gene's germline CDR1 is LNHDA and CDR2 SQIVND (reference sequence). V was trimmed by 2 bases and J by 5 bases, leaving 9 bases between them. Genomic DNA, averaging approximately 1,200 ng per sample, yielded TCR beta CDR3 via immunoSEQ. Profiling relied on immunoSEQ multiplex PCR, and the TCRdb table lists in-frame clones only, not all of them. This repertoire includes 20,000 to 25,000 clones. The source material was blood buffy coat. The TCR comes from a woman between 18 and 69 years old with a cervical HPV16 infection that either progressed to CIN3+ or cleared (not recorded which). The gene calls are TRBV19 and TRBJ1-2, with D uncertain. CDR3 sequence reads: CASSIRQSYGYTF. The sequenced CDR3 bases are TGTGCCAGTAGTATAAGGCAGAGTTATGGC. The full variable domain, rest sourced from reference TRBV19 and TRBJ1-2, is DGGITQSPKYLFRKEGQNVTLSCEQNLNHDAMYWYRQDPGQGLRLIYYSQIVNDFQKGDIAEGYSVSREKKESFPLTVTSAQKNPTAFYLCASSIRQSYGYTFGSGTRLTVV.